The rows below give T cell receptor beta chains drawn from one sample of a study of Tregs in tolerant kidney transplant recipients. Sequenced by immunoSEQ multiplex PCR; TCRdb stores in-frame clones only, minus some. The table shows about 110,000 clones, with around 90% occurring only once. The specimen comprised CD4+ T cells from blood, sampled before the transplant. These receptors were obtained from a human donor who received a combined kidney and bone marrow transplant. The CDR3 runs from the conserved cysteine through the conserved F or W. The D gene is left open where the match is weak.

CDR3nt | CDR3aa | v_gene | d_gene | len | j_gene
TGCGCCAGCAGTGGGGAAGAGGGTGTCAAGAGGGAAGATACGCAGTATTTT | CASSGEEGVKREDTQYF | TRBV23-1 | NA | 17 | TRBJ2-3
TGTGCCACCAAACTAGCGGGGAATTCCTACGAGCAGTACTTC | CATKLAGNSYEQYF | TRBV2 | TRBD2 | 14 | TRBJ2-7
TGCGCCAGCCTTACCGGGACAGGGGGCCAGGAGACCCAGTACTTC | CASLTGTGGQETQYF | TRBV5-1 | TRBD1 | 15 | TRBJ2-5
TGTGCTAGTGGGGGGGACAGGGGGTCGGCTAATTCACCCCTCCACTTT | CASGGDRGSANSPLHF | TRBV12-5 | TRBD1 | 16 | TRBJ1-6
TGTGCCAGCAGCTTGGCGGGGGGCAATGGCTACACCTTC | CASSLAGGNGYTF | TRBV5-4 | NA | 13 | TRBJ1-2
TGTGCCAGCAGACACTCTGGGGGGACAGGTTACGGCGAGCAGTACTTC | CASRHSGGTGYGEQYF | TRBV5-4 | TRBD1 | 16 | TRBJ2-7
TGTGCCAGCAGCCGAAACAGAAACACTGAAGCTTTCTTT | CASSRNRNTEAFF | TRBV7-8 | NA | 13 | TRBJ1-1
TGCGCCAGCAGTTGGACAGCCCATGACAATGAGCAGTTCTTC | CASSWTAHDNEQFF | TRBV5-1 | NA | 14 | TRBJ2-1
TGTGCCACCAGCAAGGACGGACTCTACGAGCAGTACTTC | CATSKDGLYEQYF | TRBV15 | NA | 13 | TRBJ2-7
TGTGCCAGCAGGGGATCATTAGGGACTAGCGGGACCCCCTTTCAAGAGACCCAGTACTTC | CASRGSLGTSGTPFQETQYF | TRBV28 | TRBD2 | 20 | TRBJ2-5
TGTGCCAGCAGCCCGCACAGGGCGCTTGGCACTGAAGCTTTCTTT | CASSPHRALGTEAFF | TRBV13 | NA | 15 | TRBJ1-1
TGCGCCAGCAGCCCCCCTAGCGTAGAGGGTCCCTATGGCTACACCTTC | CASSPPSVEGPYGYTF | TRBV4-1 | NA | 16 | TRBJ1-2
TGTGCCAGCAGCCCCCAGACGGACACAACTAATGAAAAACTGTTTTTT | CASSPQTDTTNEKLFF | TRBV9 | NA | 16 | TRBJ1-4
TGTGCCAGCAGCTTACACTCGAGGGTTGAGCAGTACTTC | CASSLHSRVEQYF | TRBV7-8 | NA | 13 | TRBJ2-7
TGCAGTGCCCAATCGGGGGACGAGCAGTACTTC | CSAQSGDEQYF | TRBV20-1 | NA | 11 | TRBJ2-7
TGTGCCAGCAGCTTAGGGGGAGGTAGCAATCAGCCCCAGCATTTT | CASSLGGGSNQPQHF | TRBV7-9 | NA | 15 | TRBJ1-5
TGTGCCAGCAGCGTAGTCGGTCTAGCGGGAGGATCAACCGGGGAGCTGTTTTTT | CASSVVGLAGGSTGELFF | TRBV9 | TRBD2 | 18 | TRBJ2-2
TGTGCCAGCCATACCGGACTTTCCCACCCCTACGAGCAGTACTTC | CASHTGLSHPYEQYF | TRBV28 | NA | 15 | TRBJ2-7
TGTGCCATCGTTCGGGCGACAGGGAAGAACACTGAAGCTTTCTTT | CAIVRATGKNTEAFF | TRBV10-3 | TRBD1 | 15 | TRBJ1-1
TGTGCCAGCAGTGAAGCGCAGGGGTATGAAAAACTGTTTTTT | CASSEAQGYEKLFF | TRBV6-1 | NA | 14 | TRBJ1-4